This T cell receptor (beta chain) was sequenced for a study of blood T cells in healthy people across ages. Study-wide findings and caveats: More naive CD4+ cells and higher diversity were found in long-lived than in aged donors. PBMCs went unsorted, and a conclusive naive versus antigen-experienced comparison was therefore prevented.

The CDR3 covers 13 residues. V was cut by 5 bases and J by 3 bases, with 11 bases left in between. CDR1 and CDR2 from the germline V gene are MDHEN and SYDVKM. A second PCR, run for about 7 to 11 cycles, used a sample-barcoded 5' primer plus a J-beta primer mix. Sequencing yielded, for each sample, at least 2.5 million paired-end reads carrying CDR3. TCRdb re-called the 5' RACE reads with MiXCR, one entry per CDR3 protein. The profile shows over 1,500,000 distinct CDR3 sequences, 49% of them singletons. As for this clonotype: Antigen: not known. This is likely a read error, given that the CDR3 carries no conserved phenylalanine or tryptophan at its end.

The receptor was derived from a woman in her forties in good health. The chain carries TRBV28 and TRBJ2-7, with D perhaps matching TRBD1 (6 bases). The sample comprised blood. The CDR3 sequence is CASSLRGHYEQYL. In DNA form, the CDR3 reads TGTGCCAGCAGTCTCAGGGGACACTACGAGCAGTACTTA.